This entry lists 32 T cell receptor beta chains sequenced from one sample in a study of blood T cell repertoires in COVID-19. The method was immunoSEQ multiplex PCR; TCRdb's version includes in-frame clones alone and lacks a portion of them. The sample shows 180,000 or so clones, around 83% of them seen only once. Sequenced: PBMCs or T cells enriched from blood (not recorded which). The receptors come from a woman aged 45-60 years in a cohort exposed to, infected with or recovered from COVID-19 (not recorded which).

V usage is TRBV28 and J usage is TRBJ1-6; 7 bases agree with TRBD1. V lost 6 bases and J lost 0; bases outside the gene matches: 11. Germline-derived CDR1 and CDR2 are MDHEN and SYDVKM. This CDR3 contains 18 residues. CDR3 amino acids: CASRVVTGWSSYNSPLHF. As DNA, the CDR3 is TGTGCCAGCAGGGTCGTGACAGGGTGGAGCTCCTATAATTCACCCCTCCACTTT.

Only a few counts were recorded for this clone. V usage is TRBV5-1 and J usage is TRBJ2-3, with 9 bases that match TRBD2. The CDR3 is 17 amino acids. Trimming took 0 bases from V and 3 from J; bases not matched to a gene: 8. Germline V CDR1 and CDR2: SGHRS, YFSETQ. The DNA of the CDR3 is TGCGCCAGCAGCTTGGCCCCGCTAGCGGGGCGGACAGATACGCAGTATTTT. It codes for CASSLAPLAGRTDTQYF.

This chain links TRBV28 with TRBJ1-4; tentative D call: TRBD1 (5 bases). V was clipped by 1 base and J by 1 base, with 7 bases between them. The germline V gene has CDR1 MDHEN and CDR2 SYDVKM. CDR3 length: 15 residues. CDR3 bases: TGTGCCAGCAGTTTATCGGGGGGAACTAATGAAAAACTGTTTTTT. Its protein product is CASSLSGGTNEKLFF.

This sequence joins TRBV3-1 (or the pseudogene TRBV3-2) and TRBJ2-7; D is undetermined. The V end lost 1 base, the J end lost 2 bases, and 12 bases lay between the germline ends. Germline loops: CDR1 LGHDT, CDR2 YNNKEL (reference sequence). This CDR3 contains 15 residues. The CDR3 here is CASSQGRGLPYEQYF. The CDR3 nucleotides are TGTGCCAGCAGCCAAGGTCGCGGTCTCCCCTACGAGCAGTACTTC.

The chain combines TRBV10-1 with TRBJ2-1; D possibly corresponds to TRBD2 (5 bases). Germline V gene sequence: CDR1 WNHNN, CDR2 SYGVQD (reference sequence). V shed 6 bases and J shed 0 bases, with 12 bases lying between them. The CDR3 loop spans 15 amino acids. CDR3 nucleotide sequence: TGCGCCAGCAGCCCGAGGGCAAACTCCTACAATGAGCAGTTCTTC. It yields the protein CASSPRANSYNEQFF.

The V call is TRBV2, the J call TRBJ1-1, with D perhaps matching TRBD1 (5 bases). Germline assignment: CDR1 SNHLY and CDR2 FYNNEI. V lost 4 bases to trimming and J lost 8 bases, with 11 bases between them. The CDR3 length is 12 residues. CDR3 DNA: TGTGCCAGCAGTGTTGTTCAGGGAGAAGCTTTCTTT. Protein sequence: CASSVVQGEAFF.

CDR3 DNA sequence: TGTGCCAGCACCGAGAATTTGGGGGAGCTGTTTTTT. This codes for CASTENLGELFF. V gene TRBV7-9 combines with J gene TRBJ2-2; D remains ambiguous. The CDR3 is 12 amino acids. V was pared by 7 bases and J by 8 bases, with 11 bases between. CDR1 is SEHNR and CDR2 is FQNEAQ in the germline V gene (reference sequence).

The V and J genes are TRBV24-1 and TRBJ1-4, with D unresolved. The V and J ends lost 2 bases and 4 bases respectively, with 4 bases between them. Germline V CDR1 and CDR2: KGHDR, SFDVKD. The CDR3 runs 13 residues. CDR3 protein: CATSDSYNEKLFF. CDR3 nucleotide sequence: TGTGCCACCAGTGATTCCTATAATGAAAAACTGTTTTTT.

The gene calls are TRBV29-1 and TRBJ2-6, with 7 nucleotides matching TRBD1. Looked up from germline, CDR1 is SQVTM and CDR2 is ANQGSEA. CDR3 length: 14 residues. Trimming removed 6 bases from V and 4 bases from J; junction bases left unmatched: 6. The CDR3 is CSVADRPGANVLTF. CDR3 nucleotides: TGCAGCGTCGCGGACAGGCCCGGGGCCAACGTCCTGACTTTC.

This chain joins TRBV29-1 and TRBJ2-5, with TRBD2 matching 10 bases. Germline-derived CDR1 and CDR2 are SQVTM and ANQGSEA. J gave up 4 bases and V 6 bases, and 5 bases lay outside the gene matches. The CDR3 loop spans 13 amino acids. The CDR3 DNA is TGCAGCGTAAGCGGGAGGGCCCCAGAGACCCAGTACTTC. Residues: CSVSGRAPETQYF. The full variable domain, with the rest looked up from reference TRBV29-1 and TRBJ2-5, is SAVISQKPSRDICQRGTSLTIQCQVDSQVTMMFWYRQQPGQSLTLIATANQGSEATYESGFVIDKFPISRPNLTFSTLTVSNMSPEDSSIYLCSVSGRAPETQYFGPGTRLLVL.

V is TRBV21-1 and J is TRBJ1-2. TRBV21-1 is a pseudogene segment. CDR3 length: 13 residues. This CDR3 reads CASIGGANYGYTF. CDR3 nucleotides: TGTGCCTCCATCGGGGGAGCTAACTATGGCTACACCTTC.

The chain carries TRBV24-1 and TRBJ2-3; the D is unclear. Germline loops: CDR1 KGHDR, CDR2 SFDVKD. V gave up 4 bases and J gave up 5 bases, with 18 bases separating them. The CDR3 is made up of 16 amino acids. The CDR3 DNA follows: TGTGCCACCAGTGACAAGACACCTAAAGAGAGAGATACGCAGTATTTT. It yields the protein CATSDKTPKERDTQYF.

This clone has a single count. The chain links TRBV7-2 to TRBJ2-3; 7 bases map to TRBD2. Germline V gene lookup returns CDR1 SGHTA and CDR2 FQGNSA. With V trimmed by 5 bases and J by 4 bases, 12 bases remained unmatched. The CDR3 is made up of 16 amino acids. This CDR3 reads CASSPRQAGWADTQYF. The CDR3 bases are TGTGCCAGCAGCCCCAGACAAGCGGGGTGGGCAGATACGCAGTATTTT. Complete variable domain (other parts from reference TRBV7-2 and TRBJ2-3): GAGVSQSPSNKVTEKGKDVELRCDPISGHTALYWYRQSLGQGLEFLIYFQGNSAPDKSGLPSDRFSAERTGGSVSTLTIQRTQQEDSAVYLCASSPRQAGWADTQYFGPGTRLTVL.

In nucleotides, the CDR3 is TGTGCCAGTAGTCCAGGGACAGACGGAAATGAAAAACTGTTTTTT. Residues: CASSPGTDGNEKLFF. The chain employs TRBV19 and TRBJ1-4, with 7 positions matching TRBD1. CDR3 length equals 15 residues. With V trimmed by 5 bases and J by 5 bases, 8 bases remained unmatched. From germline, CDR1 is LNHDA and CDR2 SQIVND (reference sequence).

The CDR3 protein is CASNKGLAGADEQFF. As DNA, the CDR3 is TGTGCCAGCAACAAAGGACTAGCGGGAGCGGATGAGCAGTTCTTC. V gene TRBV7-6 combines with J gene TRBJ2-1; TRBD2 matches at 13 bases. The junction had 8 bases not matched to a gene; V was cut back by 7 bases and J by 8 bases. The CDR3 extends over 15 amino acids. Germline-derived CDR1 and CDR2 are SGHVS and FNYEAQ.

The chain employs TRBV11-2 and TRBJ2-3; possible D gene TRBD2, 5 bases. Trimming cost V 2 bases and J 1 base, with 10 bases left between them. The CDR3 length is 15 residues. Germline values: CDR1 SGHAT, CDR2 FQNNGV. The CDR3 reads CASSLLSVGTDTQYF. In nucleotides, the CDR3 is TGTGCCAGCAGCTTACTTAGCGTCGGCACAGATACGCAGTATTTT.

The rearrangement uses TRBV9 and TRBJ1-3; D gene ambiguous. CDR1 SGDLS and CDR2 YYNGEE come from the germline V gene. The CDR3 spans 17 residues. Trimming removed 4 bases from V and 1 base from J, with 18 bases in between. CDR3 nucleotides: TGTGCCAGCAGCTCGAGAGAGACACCCGTTTCTGGAAACACCATATATTTT. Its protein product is CASSSRETPVSGNTIYF.

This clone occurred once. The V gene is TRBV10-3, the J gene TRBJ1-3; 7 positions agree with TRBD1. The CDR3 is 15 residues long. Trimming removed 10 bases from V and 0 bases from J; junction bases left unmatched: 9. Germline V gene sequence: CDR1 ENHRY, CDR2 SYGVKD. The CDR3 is CATRDSQSSGNTIYF. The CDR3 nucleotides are TGTGCCACCCGGGACAGCCAGAGCTCTGGAAACACCATATATTTT.

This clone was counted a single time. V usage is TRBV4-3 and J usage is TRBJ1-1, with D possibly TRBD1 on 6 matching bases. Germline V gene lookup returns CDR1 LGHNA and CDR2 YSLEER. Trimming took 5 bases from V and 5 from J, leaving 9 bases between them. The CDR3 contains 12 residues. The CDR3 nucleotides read TGCGCCAGCAGCGAGGGGGGGACTGAAGCTTTCTTT. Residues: CASSEGGTEAFF.

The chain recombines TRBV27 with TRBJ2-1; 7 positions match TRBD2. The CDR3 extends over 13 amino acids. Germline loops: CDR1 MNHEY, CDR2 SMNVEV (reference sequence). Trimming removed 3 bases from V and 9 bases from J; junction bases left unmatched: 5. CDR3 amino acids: CASSFAGRGEQFF. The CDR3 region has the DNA TGTGCCAGCAGTTTCGCAGGGAGGGGTGAGCAGTTCTTC.

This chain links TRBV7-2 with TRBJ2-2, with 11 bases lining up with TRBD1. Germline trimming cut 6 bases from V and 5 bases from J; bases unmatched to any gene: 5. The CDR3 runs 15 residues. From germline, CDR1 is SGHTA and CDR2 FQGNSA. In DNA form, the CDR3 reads TGTGCCAGCAGTGAAGGGACAGGGGGAACCGGGGAGCTGTTTTTT. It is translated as CASSEGTGGTGELFF.

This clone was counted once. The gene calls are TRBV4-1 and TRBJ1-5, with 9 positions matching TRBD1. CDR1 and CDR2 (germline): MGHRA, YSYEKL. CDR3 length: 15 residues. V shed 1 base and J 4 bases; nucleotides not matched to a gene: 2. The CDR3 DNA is TGCGCCAGCAGCCAAGCGGACAGGGGAAATCAGCCCCAGCATTTT. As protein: CASSQADRGNQPQHF.

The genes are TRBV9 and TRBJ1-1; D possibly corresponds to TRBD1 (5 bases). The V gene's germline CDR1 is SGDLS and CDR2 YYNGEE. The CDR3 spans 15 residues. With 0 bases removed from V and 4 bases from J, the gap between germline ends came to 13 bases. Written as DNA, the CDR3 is TGTGCCAGCAGCGTAGCAGCAGGGAGGGGCACTGAAGCTTTCTTT. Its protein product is CASSVAAGRGTEAFF.

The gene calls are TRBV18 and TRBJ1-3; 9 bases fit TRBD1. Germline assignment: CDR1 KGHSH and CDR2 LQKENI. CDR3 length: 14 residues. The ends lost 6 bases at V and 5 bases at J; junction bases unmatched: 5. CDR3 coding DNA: TGTGCCAGCTCCCCGGGACAGGGAAGAAACACCATATATTTT. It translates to CASSPGQGRNTIYF.

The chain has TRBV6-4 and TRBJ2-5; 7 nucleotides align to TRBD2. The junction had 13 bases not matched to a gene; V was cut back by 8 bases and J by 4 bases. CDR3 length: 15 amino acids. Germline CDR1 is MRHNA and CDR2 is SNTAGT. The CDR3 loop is CASAPGGKLLETQYF. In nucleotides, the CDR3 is TGTGCCAGCGCTCCGGGGGGTAAATTATTAGAGACCCAGTACTTC.

CDR3 DNA: TGTGCCAGCAGCTTTATCCAGGGGGCGCGGGATGAAAAACTGTTTTTT. Its translation is CASSFIQGARDEKLFF. J is TRBJ1-4 and V is TRBV7-8; 8 nucleotides match TRBD1. The ends lost 3 bases at V and 6 bases at J; junction bases unmatched: 9. This CDR3 comprises 16 residues. Per germline, CDR1 SGHVS and CDR2 FQNEAQ.

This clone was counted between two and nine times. CDR3 nucleotides: TGTGCCAGCAAAACAGCCAACTATGGCTACACCTTC. This encodes CASKTANYGYTF. The chain combines TRBV28 with TRBJ1-2; unclear D gene. V dropped 7 bases and J dropped 2 bases, with 8 bases sitting between them. Germline V gene data show CDR1 as MDHEN and CDR2 as SYDVKM. The CDR3 covers 12 residues.

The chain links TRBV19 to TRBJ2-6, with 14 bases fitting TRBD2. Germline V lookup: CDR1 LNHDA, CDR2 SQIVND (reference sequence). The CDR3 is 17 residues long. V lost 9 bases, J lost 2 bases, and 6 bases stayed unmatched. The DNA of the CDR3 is TGTGCCAGCAGCGCGGGACTAGCGGGAGCTGGGGCCAACGTCCTGACTTTC. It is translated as CASSAGLAGAGANVLTF.

CDR3 nucleotides: TGTGCCACCAGCAGTCCACGACAGGGATATGGCTACACCTTC. Residues: CATSSPRQGYGYTF. This chain uses TRBV15 with TRBJ1-2; 7 bases align to TRBD1. Germline V gene lookup returns CDR1 LNHNV and CDR2 YYDKDF (reference sequence). Trimming cost V 3 bases and J 5 bases; bases outside gene matches: 6. This CDR3 is 14 amino acids long.

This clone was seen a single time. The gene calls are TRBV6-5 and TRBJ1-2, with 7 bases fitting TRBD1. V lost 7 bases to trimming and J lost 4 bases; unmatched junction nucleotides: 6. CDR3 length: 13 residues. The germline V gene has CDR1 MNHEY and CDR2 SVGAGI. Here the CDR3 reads CASKSGQFYGYTF. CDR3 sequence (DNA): TGTGCCAGCAAGTCGGGACAGTTCTATGGCTACACCTTC.

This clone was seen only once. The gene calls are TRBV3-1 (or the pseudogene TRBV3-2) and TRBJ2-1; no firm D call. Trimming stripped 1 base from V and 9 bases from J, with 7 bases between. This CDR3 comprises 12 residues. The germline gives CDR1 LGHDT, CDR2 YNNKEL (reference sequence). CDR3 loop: CASSQGRLEQFF. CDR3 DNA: TGTGCCAGCAGCCAAGGCAGGCTTGAGCAGTTCTTC.

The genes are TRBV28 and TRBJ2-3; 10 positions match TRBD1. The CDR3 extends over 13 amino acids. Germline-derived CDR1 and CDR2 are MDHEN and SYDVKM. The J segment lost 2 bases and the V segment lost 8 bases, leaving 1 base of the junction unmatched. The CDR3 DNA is TGTGCCAGCGGACAGGGGGTCACAGATACGCAGTATTTT. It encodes CASGQGVTDTQYF.